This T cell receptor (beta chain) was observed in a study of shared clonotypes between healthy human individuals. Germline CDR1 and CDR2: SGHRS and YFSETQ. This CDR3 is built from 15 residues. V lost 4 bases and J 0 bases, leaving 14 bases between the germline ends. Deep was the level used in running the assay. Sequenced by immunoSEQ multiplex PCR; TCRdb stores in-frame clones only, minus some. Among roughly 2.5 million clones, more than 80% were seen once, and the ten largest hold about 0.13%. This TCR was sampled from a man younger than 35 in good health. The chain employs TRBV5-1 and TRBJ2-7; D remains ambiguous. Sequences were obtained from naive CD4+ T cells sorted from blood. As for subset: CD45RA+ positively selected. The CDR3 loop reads CASSPAGQSSYEQYF. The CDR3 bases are TGCGCCAGCAGCCCCGCCGGGCAGAGCTCCTACGAGCAGTACTTC.